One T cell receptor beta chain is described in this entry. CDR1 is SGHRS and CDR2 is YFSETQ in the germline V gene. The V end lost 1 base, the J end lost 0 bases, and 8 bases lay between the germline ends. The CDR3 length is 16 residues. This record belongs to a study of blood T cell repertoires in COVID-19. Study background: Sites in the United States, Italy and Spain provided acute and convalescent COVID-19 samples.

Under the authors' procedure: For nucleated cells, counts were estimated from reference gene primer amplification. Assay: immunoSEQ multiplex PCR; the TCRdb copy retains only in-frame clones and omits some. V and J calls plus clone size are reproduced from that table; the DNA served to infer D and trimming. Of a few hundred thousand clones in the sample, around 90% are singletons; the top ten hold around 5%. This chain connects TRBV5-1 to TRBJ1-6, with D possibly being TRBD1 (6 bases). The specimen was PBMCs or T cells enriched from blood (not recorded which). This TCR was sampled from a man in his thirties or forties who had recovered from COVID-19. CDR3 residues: CASSLRGASYNSPLHF. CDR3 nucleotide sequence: TGCGCCAGCAGCTTGCGGGGGGCCTCCTATAATTCACCCCTCCACTTT.